The subject of this entry is one T cell receptor (beta chain). Treatment in this sample: oral pan-JAK inhibitor, 5-10 mg twice daily. This sample stems from a study of CD8+ T cells in alopecia areata. Investigators isolated RNA and reverse transcribed it into cDNA to act as the sequencing template. Clones were read by immunoSEQ multiplex PCR, and TCRdb kept only the in-frame ones, dropping some. The table lists about 210,000 clones, 66% of them singletons. The sequence was collected from a human donor with alopecia areata. Here the sequenced sample was CD4+ T cells sorted from blood, taken at approximately week 42, from a patient treated with tofacitinib.

CDR3 sequence: CASSFRTGGPSNQPQHF. CDR3 coding DNA: TGTGCCAGCAGCTTTAGAACAGGGGGTCCTAGCAATCAGCCCCAGCATTTT. The chain employs TRBV5-6 and TRBJ1-5; 8 positions agree with TRBD1. Germline CDR1 SGHDT, CDR2 YYEEEE. The CDR3 covers 17 residues. V dropped 2 bases and J dropped 0; count of bases not matched to a gene: 7.